The source of this TCR beta chain is a study of blood T cell repertoires in COVID-19. Whole-study context: Whether acute or convalescent, the COVID-19 samples came from the United States, Italy and Spain. From T cells, B-cell-depleted T cells, or PBMCs came the material, which was cDNA or gDNA.

In the authors' workflow: Reference gene primers were amplified, and this amplification served to estimate nucleated cell counts. The assay was immunoSEQ multiplex PCR, and TCRdb's table has in-frame clones only and misses some. D and trimming were read from the DNA, whereas the V and J calls and clone size are those reported in that table. Counted here are 490,000 or so clones, 80% to 90% occurring once; the ten biggest clones make up approximately 8%. The CDR3 has 16 amino acids. Trimming shortened V by 3 bases and J by 2 bases, and 18 bases separated the two germline ends. Germline CDR1 reads SGHDT; CDR2 reads YYEEEE.

Sequenced material: PBMCs or T cells enriched from blood (not recorded which). This TCR was sampled from a woman aged 60 to 75 who had recovered from COVID-19. V usage is TRBV5-6 and J usage is TRBJ2-7; D is unclear. The CDR3 bases are TGTGCCAGCAGCTCCGTATCGTTCAGAACCCCCTACGAGCAGTACTTC. This sequence encodes CASSSVSFRTPYEQYF.